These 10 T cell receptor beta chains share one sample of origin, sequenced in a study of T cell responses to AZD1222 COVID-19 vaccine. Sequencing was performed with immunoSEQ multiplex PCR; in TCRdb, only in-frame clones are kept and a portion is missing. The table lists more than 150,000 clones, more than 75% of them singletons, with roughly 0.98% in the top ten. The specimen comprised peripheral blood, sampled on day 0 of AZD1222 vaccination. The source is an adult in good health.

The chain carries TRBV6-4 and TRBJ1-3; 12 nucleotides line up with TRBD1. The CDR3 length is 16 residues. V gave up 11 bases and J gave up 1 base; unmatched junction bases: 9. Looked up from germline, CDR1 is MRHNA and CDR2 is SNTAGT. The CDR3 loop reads CAPKGQGAKSGNTIYF. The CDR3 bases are TGTGCCCCCAAGGGACAGGGGGCGAAGTCTGGAAACACCATATATTTT.

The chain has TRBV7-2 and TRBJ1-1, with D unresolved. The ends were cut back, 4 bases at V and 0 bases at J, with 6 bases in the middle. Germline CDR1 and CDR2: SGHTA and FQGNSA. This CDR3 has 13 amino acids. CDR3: CASSWSMNTEAFF. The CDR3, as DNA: TGTGCCAGCAGCTGGAGCATGAACACTGAAGCTTTCTTT.

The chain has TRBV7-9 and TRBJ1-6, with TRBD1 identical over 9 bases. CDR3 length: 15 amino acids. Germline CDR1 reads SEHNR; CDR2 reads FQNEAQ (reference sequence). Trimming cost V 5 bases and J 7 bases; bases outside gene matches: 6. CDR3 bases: TGTGCCAGCAGCGCCAGAACAGGGGGCAATTCACCCCTCCACTTT. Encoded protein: CASSARTGGNSPLHF.

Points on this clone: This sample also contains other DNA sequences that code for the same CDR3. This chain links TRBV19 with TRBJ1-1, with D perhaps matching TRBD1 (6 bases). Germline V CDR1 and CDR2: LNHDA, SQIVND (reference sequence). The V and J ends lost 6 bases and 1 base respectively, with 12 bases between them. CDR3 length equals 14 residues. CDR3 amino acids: CASSIGGGNTEAFF. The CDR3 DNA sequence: TGTGCCAGTAGCATTGGAGGGGGGAACACTGAAGCTTTCTTT.

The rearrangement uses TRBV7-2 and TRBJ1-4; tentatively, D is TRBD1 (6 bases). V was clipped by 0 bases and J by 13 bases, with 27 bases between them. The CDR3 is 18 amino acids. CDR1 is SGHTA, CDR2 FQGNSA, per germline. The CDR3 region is CASSLALSGDWGKSRLFF. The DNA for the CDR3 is TGTGCCAGCAGCTTAGCGCTTTCAGGGGATTGGGGAAAAAGTAGACTGTTTTTT.

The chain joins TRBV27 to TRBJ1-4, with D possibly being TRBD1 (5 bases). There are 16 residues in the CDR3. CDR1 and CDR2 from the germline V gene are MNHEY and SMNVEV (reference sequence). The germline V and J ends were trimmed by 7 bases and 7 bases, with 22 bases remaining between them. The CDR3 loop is CASTFSGGFVGEKLFF. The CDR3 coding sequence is TGTGCCAGCACTTTTTCGGGGGGATTCGTGGGTGAAAAACTGTTTTTT.

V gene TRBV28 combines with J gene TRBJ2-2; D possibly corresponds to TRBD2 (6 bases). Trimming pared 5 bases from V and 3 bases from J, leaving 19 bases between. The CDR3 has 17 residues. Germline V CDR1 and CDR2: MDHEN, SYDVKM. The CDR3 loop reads CASSPHPGSGYTGELFF. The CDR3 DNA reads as TGTGCCAGCAGTCCCCACCCCGGGAGCGGCTACACCGGGGAGCTGTTTTTT.

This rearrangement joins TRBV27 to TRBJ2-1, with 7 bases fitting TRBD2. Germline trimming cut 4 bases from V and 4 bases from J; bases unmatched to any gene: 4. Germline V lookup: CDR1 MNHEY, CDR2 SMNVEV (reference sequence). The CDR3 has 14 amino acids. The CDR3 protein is CASSSRGSYNEQFF. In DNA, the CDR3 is TGTGCCAGCAGTTCCCGCGGGAGTTACAATGAGCAGTTCTTC.

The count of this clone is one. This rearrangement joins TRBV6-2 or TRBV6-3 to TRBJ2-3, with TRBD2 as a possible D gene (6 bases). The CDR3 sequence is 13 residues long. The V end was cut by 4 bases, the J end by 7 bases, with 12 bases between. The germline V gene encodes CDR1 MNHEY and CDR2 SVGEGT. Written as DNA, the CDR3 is TGTGCCAGCAGTTGGAATAGCGGAAATACGCAGTATTTT. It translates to CASSWNSGNTQYF.

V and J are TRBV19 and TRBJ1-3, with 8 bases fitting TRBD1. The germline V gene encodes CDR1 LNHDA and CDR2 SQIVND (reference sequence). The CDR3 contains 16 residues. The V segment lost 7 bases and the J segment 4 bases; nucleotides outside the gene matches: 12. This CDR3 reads CASKAGGRIRGNTIYF. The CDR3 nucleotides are TGTGCCAGTAAGGCAGGGGGCCGGATAAGAGGAAACACCATATATTTT.